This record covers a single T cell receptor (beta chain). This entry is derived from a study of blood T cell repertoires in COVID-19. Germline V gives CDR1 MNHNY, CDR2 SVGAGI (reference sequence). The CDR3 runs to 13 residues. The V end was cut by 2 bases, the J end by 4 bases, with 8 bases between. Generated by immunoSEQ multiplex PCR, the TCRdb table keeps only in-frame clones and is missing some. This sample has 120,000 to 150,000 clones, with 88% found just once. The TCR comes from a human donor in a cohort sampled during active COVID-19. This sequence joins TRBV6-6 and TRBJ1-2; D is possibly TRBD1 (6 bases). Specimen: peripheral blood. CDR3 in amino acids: CASSYGGAYGYTF. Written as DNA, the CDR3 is TGTGCCAGCAGTTACGGGGGGGCCTATGGCTACACCTTC.